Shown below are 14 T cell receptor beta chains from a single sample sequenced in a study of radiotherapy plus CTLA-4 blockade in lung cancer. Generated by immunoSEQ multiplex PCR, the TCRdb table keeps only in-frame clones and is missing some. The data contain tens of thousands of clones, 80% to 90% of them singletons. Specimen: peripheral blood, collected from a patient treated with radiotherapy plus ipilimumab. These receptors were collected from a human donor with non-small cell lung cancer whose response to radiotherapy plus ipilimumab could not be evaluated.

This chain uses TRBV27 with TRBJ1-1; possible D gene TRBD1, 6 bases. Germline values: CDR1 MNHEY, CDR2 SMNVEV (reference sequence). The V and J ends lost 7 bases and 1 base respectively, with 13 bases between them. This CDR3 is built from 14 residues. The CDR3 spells CASNHRAGNTEAFF. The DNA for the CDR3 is TGTGCCAGCAACCACAGGGCGGGGAACACTGAAGCTTTCTTT.

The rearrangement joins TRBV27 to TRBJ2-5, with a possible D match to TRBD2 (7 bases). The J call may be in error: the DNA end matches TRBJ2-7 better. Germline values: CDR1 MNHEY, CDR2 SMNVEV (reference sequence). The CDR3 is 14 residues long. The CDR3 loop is CASSLKGGVYEQYF. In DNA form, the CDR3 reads TGTGCCAGCAGTCTGAAGGGGGGGGTCTACGAGCAGTACTTC.

In DNA form, the CDR3 reads TGTGCCAGCAGCTTATACGGTGAGGTCTATGGCTACACCTTC. Encoded protein: CASSLYGEVYGYTF. The chain recombines TRBV5-5 with TRBJ1-2; D gene uncertain. Germline V gene data show CDR1 as SGHKS and CDR2 as YYEKEE (reference sequence). The CDR3 spans 14 residues. V dropped 2 bases and J dropped 4 bases, with 12 bases sitting between them.

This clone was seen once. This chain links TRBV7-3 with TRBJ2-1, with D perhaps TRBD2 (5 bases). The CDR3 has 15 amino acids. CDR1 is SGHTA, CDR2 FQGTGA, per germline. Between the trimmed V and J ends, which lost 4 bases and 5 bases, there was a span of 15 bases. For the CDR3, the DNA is TGTGCCAGCAGCTCGCGCAAGGGAGATCACAATGAGCAGTTCTTC. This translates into CASSSRKGDHNEQFF.

CDR3 nucleotides: TGTGCCAGCAGTGAAAGCCTGAAGGGGGAAGCTTTCTTT. This encodes CASSESLKGEAFF. The chain couples TRBV2 to TRBJ1-1; TRBD1 is a possible D gene (5 bases). V lost 2 bases and J 8 bases, leaving 12 bases between the germline ends. The length of the CDR3 is 13 residues. Germline-derived CDR1 and CDR2 are SNHLY and FYNNEI.

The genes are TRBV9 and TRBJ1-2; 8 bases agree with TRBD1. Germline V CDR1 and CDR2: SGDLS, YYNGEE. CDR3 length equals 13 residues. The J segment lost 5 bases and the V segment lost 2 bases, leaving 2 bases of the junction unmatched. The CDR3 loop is CASSVGQGYGYTF. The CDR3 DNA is TGTGCCAGCAGCGTCGGACAGGGTTATGGCTACACCTTC.

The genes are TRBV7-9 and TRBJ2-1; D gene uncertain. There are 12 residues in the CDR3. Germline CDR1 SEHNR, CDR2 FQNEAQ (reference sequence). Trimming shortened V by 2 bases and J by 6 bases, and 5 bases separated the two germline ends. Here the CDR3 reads CASSLKLNEQFF. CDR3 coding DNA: TGTGCCAGCAGCTTAAAGCTCAATGAGCAGTTCTTC.

As DNA, the CDR3 is TGTGCCAGCAGCTTACAGGCCGGAGGGAATCCTATGGGCTACACCTTC. This codes for CASSLQAGGNPMGYTF. V gene TRBV7-2 combines with J gene TRBJ1-2, with D unresolved. Per germline, CDR1 SGHTA and CDR2 FQGNSA. This CDR3 has 16 amino acids. Trimming took 2 bases from V and 8 from J, leaving 21 bases between them.

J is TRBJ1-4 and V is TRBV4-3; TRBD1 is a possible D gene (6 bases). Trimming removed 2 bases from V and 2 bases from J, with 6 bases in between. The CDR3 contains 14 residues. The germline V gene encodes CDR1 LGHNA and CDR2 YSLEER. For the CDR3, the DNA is TGCGCCAGCAGCCAACAGGGGACTAATGAAAAACTGTTTTTT. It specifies CASSQQGTNEKLFF.

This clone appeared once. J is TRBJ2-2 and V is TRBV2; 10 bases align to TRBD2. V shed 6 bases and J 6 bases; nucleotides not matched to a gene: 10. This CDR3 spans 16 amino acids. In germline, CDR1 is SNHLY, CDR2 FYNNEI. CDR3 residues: CASRGGSGRIAGELFF. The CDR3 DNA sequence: TGTGCCAGCAGGGGAGGTAGCGGGAGGATTGCCGGGGAGCTGTTTTTT.

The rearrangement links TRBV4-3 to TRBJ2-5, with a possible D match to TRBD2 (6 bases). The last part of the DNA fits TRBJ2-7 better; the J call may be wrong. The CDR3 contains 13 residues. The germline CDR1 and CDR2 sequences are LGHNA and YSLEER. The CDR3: CASSQGLAYEQYF. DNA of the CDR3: TGCGCCAGCAGCCAAGGACTAGCCTACGAGCAGTACTTC.

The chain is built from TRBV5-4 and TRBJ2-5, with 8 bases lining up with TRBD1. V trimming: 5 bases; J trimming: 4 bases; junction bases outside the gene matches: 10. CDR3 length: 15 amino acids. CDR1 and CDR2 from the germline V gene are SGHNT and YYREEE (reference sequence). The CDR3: CASRPDRAGGETQYF. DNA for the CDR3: TGTGCCAGCAGACCGGACAGGGCCGGTGGAGAGACCCAGTACTTC.

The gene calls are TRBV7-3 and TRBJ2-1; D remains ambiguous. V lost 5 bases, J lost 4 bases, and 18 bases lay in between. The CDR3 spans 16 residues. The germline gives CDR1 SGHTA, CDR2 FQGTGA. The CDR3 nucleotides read TGTGCCAGCAGCCGGCTCCGGAGTACGAGTTACAATGAGCAGTTCTTC. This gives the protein CASSRLRSTSYNEQFF.

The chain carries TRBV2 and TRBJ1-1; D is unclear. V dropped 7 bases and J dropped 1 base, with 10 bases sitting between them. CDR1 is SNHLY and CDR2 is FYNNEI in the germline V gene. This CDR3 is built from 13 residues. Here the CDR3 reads CASKLEENTEAFF. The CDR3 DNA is TGTGCCAGCAAGCTAGAAGAGAACACTGAAGCTTTCTTT.